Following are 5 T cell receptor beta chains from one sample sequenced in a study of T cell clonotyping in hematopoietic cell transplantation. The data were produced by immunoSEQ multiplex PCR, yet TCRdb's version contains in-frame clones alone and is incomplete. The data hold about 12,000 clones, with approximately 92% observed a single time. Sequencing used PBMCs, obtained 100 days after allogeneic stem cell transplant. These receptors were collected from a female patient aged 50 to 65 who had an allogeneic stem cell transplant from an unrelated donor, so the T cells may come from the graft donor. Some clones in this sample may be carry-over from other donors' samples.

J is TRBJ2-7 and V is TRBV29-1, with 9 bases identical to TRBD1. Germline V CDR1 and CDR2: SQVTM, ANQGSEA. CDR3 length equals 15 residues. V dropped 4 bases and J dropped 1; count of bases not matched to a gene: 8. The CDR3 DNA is TGCAGCGTTGCTATTCCGGGACAGGGATCCTACGAGCAGTACTTC. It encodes CSVAIPGQGSYEQYF.

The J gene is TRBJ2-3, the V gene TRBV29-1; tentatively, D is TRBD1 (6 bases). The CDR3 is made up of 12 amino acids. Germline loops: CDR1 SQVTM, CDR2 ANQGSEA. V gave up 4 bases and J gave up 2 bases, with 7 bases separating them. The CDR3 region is CSVGTATDTQYF. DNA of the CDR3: TGCAGCGTTGGGACAGCCACAGATACGCAGTATTTT.

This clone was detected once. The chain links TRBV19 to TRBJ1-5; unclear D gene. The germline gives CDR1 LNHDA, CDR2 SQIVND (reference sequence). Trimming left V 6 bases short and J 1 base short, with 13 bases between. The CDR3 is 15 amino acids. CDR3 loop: CASSPRVRSNQPQHF. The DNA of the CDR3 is TGTGCCAGTAGCCCTCGAGTGAGGAGCAATCAGCCCCAGCATTTT. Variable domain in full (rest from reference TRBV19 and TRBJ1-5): DGGITQSPKYLFRKEGQNVTLSCEQNLNHDAMYWYRQDPGQGLRLIYYSQIVNDFQKGDIAEGYSVSREKKESFPLTVTSAQKNPTAFYLCASSPRVRSNQPQHFGDGTRLSIL.

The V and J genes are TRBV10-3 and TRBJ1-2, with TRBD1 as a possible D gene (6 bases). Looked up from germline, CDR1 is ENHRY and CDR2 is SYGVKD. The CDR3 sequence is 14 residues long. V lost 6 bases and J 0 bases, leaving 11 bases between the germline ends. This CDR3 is CAIRRDTTNYGYTF. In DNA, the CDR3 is TGTGCCATCAGGCGGGACACTACTAACTATGGCTACACCTTC.

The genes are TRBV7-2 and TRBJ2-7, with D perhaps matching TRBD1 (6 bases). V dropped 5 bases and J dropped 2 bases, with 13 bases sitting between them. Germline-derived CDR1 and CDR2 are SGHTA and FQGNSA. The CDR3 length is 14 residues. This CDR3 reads CASSVGRTAYEQYF. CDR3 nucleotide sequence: TGTGCCAGCAGCGTAGGAAGGACAGCCTACGAGCAGTACTTC. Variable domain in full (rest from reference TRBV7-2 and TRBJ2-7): GAGVSQSPSNKVTEKGKDVELRCDPISGHTALYWYRQSLGQGLEFLIYFQGNSAPDKSGLPSDRFSAERTGGSVSTLTIQRTQQEDSAVYLCASSVGRTAYEQYFGPGTRLTVT.